This T cell receptor (beta chain) was identified during a study of shared clonotypes between healthy human individuals. General study points: Measured sharing among donors was expected to vary with sequencing depth. Four donors had around 5% of their naive CD4 clonotypes in common.

CDR1 SGHAT and CDR2 FQNNGV come from the germline V gene. This CDR3 spans 15 amino acids. Trimming cost V 4 bases and J 7 bases, with 20 bases left between them. The material for each subset, its genomic DNA, was split evenly across several immunoSEQ plates. Repertoires were generated with immunoSEQ multiplex PCR, while TCRdb's copy carries only in-frame clones and drops some. Among 640,000 or so clones listed, 72% were seen once. Many counts were recorded for this clone. Antigen: not known. The source of this sequence is a woman aged 25 to 39 in good health. The sequenced sample was memory CD4+ T cells sorted from blood. Subset of the sample: CD45RA-negative fraction. This chain uses TRBV11-2 with TRBJ2-7, with D perhaps TRBD1 or TRBD2 (5 bases each). DNA for the CDR3: TGTGCCAGCAGCTCCTCCTGGGGGATTGAACGAGAGCAGTACTTC. This codes for CASSSSWGIEREQYF.